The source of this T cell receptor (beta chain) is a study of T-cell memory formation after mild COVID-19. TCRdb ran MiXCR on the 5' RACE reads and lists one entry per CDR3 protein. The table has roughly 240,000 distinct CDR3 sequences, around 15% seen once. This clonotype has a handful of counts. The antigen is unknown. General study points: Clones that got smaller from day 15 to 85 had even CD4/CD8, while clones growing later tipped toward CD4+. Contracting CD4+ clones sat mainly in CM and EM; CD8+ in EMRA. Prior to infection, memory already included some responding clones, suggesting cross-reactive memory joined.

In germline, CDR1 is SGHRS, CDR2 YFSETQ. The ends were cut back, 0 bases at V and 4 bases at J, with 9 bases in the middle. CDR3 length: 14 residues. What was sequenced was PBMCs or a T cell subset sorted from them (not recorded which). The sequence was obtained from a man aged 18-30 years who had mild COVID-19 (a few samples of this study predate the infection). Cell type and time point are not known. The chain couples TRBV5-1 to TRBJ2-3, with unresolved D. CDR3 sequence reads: CASSLGPTSDTQYF. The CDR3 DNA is TGCGCCAGCAGCTTGGGACCAACCTCAGATACGCAGTATTTT.